Below are 14 T cell receptor beta chains sequenced from a single sample in a study of vaccination effects on CD4 cells after COVID-19. This table comes from immunoSEQ multiplex PCR, and its TCRdb copy is limited to in-frame clones, with some not included. The table has around 19,000 clones, approximately 63% seen once; the top ten hold about 15%. Sequencing followed a ViraFEST assay step that expanded antigen-specific CD4+ T cells with viral peptide pools. Cultured cells yielded isolated CD4+ T cells after less than 11 days. The antigens for these receptors are not known. The starting material was CD4+ T cells from PBMCs cultured with HCoV-229E spike peptides, obtained before COVID-19 vaccination. Source of these receptors: a human donor who received a COVID-19 vaccine.

CDR3 coding DNA: TGTGCCAGCAGCTTATTACAGGGAAACGAGCAGTACTTC. It encodes CASSLLQGNEQYF. The V gene is TRBV7-2, the J gene TRBJ2-7, with a weak D call TRBD1 (6 bases). The length of the CDR3 is 13 residues. Trimming cost V 2 bases and J 5 bases, with 10 bases left between them. Germline V CDR1 and CDR2: SGHTA, FQGNSA.

This clone has just a few counts. V usage is TRBV7-8 and J usage is TRBJ2-1, with 9 bases that match TRBD2. Germline V CDR1 and CDR2: SGHVS, FQNEAQ. J lost 0 bases, V lost 5 bases, and 11 bases had no gene match. The CDR3 is 18 residues long. The CDR3 spells CASSINQRGVSSYNEQFF. Here the CDR3 DNA reads TGTGCCAGCAGCATTAATCAGCGGGGGGTGAGCTCCTACAATGAGCAGTTCTTC.

V usage is TRBV9 and J usage is TRBJ2-7; TRBD2 aligns across 7 bases. Germline V gives CDR1 SGDLS, CDR2 YYNGEE. CDR3 size: 16 residues. V shed 4 bases and J 1 base; nucleotides not matched to a gene: 11. The DNA for the CDR3 is TGTGCCAGCAGCCCAGGGAAGGGGACTACATCCTACGAGCAGTACTTC. Translating gives CASSPGKGTTSYEQYF.

Here the CDR3 DNA reads TGCAGTGCTAGTCCCGGGACAGGGGTTCATGGCTACACCTTC. This encodes CSASPGTGVHGYTF. The chain has TRBV20-1 and TRBJ1-2, with TRBD1 matching 10 bases. The J segment lost 6 bases and the V segment lost 3 bases, leaving 7 bases of the junction unmatched. This CDR3 region has 14 residues. Germline V gives CDR1 DFQATT, CDR2 SNEGSKA (reference sequence).

Concerning this clone itself: An end of the junction does not agree with germline; a read error may underlie this. The V call is TRBV4-1, the J call TRBJ1-1; D call uncertain. The germline V gene has CDR1 MGHRA and CDR2 YSYEKL. This CDR3 contains 10 residues. Written as DNA, the CDR3 is TGCGCCAGCAGCCAGAACCCCGTGATCTTT. Its translation is CASSQNPVIF.

The chain has TRBV6-5 and TRBJ2-7; D is possibly TRBD1 (6 bases). This CDR3 has 14 residues. Germline V lookup: CDR1 MNHEY, CDR2 SVGAGI. V dropped 8 bases and J dropped 0 bases, with 14 bases sitting between them. The CDR3, as DNA: TGTGCCAGCGCTTTGAGGGACAACTCCTACGAGCAGTACTTC. It codes for CASALRDNSYEQYF.

The V call is TRBV29-1, the J call TRBJ2-2; 7 nucleotides line up with TRBD1. Germline V gene lookup returns CDR1 SQVTM and CDR2 ANQGSEA. V dropped 2 bases and J dropped 6; count of bases not matched to a gene: 6. This CDR3 comprises 14 residues. For the CDR3, the DNA is TGCAGCGTTGAAAATCCCGGGACAGCCGGGGAGCTGTTTTTT. Translation gives CSVENPGTAGELFF.

This chain links TRBV6-5 with TRBJ1-4; 8 nucleotides match TRBD1. V was clipped by 7 bases and J by 5 bases; unmatched bases: 6. In germline, CDR1 is MNHEY, CDR2 SVGAGI. The CDR3 covers 14 residues. CDR3 protein: CASTRDRTNEKLFF. The CDR3 region has the DNA TGTGCCAGCACCCGGGACAGGACAAATGAAAAACTGTTTTTT.

The rearrangement uses TRBV7-9 and TRBJ1-2; D is uncertain. Trimming took off 5 bases at V and 1 base at J, with 17 bases between the two ends. Germline V gene lookup returns CDR1 SEHNR and CDR2 FQNEAQ (reference sequence). There are 16 residues in the CDR3. The CDR3 loop is CASSRGGREINYGYTF. CDR3 in DNA: TGTGCCAGCAGCCGAGGCGGCAGAGAGATTAACTATGGCTACACCTTC.

The chain has TRBV2 and TRBJ2-1; 8 bases map to TRBD1. The junction had 2 bases not matched to a gene; V was cut back by 7 bases and J by 0 bases. The CDR3 runs to 14 residues. CDR1 is SNHLY and CDR2 is FYNNEI in the germline V gene. Here the CDR3 reads CASNTGGSYNEQFF. DNA of the CDR3: TGTGCCAGCAATACAGGGGGCTCCTACAATGAGCAGTTCTTC.

The chain employs TRBV11-2 and TRBJ2-7; D unclear. The CDR3 sequence is 14 residues long. Trimming cost V 1 base and J 5 bases, with 12 bases left between them. Germline CDR1 reads SGHAT; CDR2 reads FQNNGV. CDR3 DNA: TGTGCCAGCAGCTTAGCCTTTTTACGCGACGAGCAGTACTTC. Translation gives CASSLAFLRDEQYF. Full variable domain (missing parts from reference TRBV11-2 and TRBJ2-7): EAGVAQSPRYKIIEKRQSVAFWCNPISGHATLYWYQQILGQGPKLLIQFQNNGVVDDSQLPKDRFSAERLKGVDSTLKIQPAKLEDSAVYLCASSLAFLRDEQYFGPGTRLTVT.

The chain combines TRBV4-2 with TRBJ2-1; unclear D gene. Germline CDR1 is LGHNA and CDR2 is YNFKEQ. Trimming cost V 0 bases and J 8 bases, with 5 bases left between them. The CDR3 runs 12 residues. CDR3 sequence reads: CASSQDIYEQFF. The CDR3 coding sequence is TGTGCCAGCAGCCAAGATATTTATGAGCAGTTCTTC.

The J gene is TRBJ1-5, the V gene TRBV10-3; D gene unclear. The CDR3 extends over 16 amino acids. Germline CDR1 and CDR2: ENHRY and SYGVKD. The germline V and J ends were trimmed by 0 bases and 3 bases, with 12 bases remaining between them. The chain's CDR3 is CAISESVISDNQPQHF. The CDR3 region has the DNA TGTGCCATCAGTGAGTCGGTTATATCCGACAATCAGCCCCAGCATTTT.

The chain couples TRBV5-1 to TRBJ1-3; 11 positions agree with TRBD1. Germline V CDR1 and CDR2: SGHRS, YFSETQ. CDR3 length: 19 amino acids. The J segment lost 0 bases and the V segment lost 0 bases, leaving 8 bases of the junction unmatched. The CDR3 region has the DNA TGCGCCAGCAGCTTGGGGACAGGGGGCTCGCTTAGCTCTGGAAACACCATATATTTT. The encoded protein is CASSLGTGGSLSSGNTIYF.